This T cell receptor (beta chain) appears in the sequencing data of a study of T cell changes during pregnancy in multiple sclerosis. Assay used: immunoSEQ multiplex PCR; TCRdb lists only in-frame clones, some missing. Among under 70,000 clones listed, roughly 89% were seen once. The CDR3 spans 11 residues. Trimming shortened V by 6 bases and J by 8 bases, and 5 bases separated the two germline ends. In germline, CDR1 is MNHEY, CDR2 SVGAGI. The source of this sequence is a female donor in good health, enrolled as a control in a pregnancy study. The material sequenced was peripheral blood, taken after pregnancy. V is TRBV6-5 and J is TRBJ1-6; possibly TRBD1 for D (5 bases). In DNA, the CDR3 is TGTGCCAGCAGACAGGATTCACCCCTCCACTTT. It specifies CASRQDSPLHF.